Below are 9 T cell receptor beta chains sequenced from a single sample in a study of T cell repertoires in cytomegalovirus infection. TCRdb processed the reads anew with MiXCR; each CDR3 protein has one entry. This sample has just over 300,000 distinct CDR3 sequences, with 15% to 20% found just once. Sequencing was carried out using PBMCs. The receptors here all came from a human donor in good health (CMV status not recorded). Some clones in this sample may be carry-over from other donors' samples.

V gene TRBV6-5 combines with J gene TRBJ1-1, with D perhaps matching TRBD1 (5 bases). Per germline, CDR1 MNHEY and CDR2 SVGAGI. The CDR3 contains 15 residues. V lost 0 bases and J 5 bases, leaving 13 bases between the germline ends. The CDR3 bases are TGTGCCAGCAGTTACTCGATCAGGGTTTCTACTGAAGCTTTCTTT. Protein product: CASSYSIRVSTEAFF.

This clonotype was found many times. This chain connects TRBV3-1 to TRBJ2-1; TRBD1 aligns across 7 bases. The V gene's germline CDR1 is LGHDT and CDR2 YNNKEL (reference sequence). The CDR3 is 15 residues long. The V gene end was trimmed by 5 bases and the J gene end by 4 bases; junction bases not matched to a gene: 8. CDR3 protein: CASSYQGQPYNEQFF. The CDR3 DNA reads TGTGCCAGCAGCTATCAGGGACAGCCTTACAATGAGCAGTTCTTC.

This clonotype was counted between two and nine times. The chain has TRBV19 and TRBJ2-2, with D maybe TRBD2 (5 bases). The germline gives CDR1 LNHDA, CDR2 SQIVND (reference sequence). This CDR3 region has 15 residues. V was clipped by 3 bases and J by 1 base, with 9 bases between them. The CDR3 sequence is CASSILGENTGELFF. The CDR3 DNA follows: TGTGCCAGTAGTATTCTCGGGGAGAACACCGGGGAGCTGTTTTTT.

To note about this clonotype: A junction boundary mismatches the germline segment, possibly from a read error. The chain recombines TRBV5-4 with TRBJ1-2, with D possibly matching TRBD1 (5 bases). The CDR3 extends over 15 amino acids. In germline, CDR1 is SGHNT, CDR2 YYREEE (reference sequence). CDR3 DNA sequence: TGTGCCAGCAGTTTGGAAGTCCGGGACTTCCTAGGCTACACCTTC. Encoded protein: CASSLEVRDFLGYTF.

The chain links TRBV9 to TRBJ2-7; no clear D. In germline, CDR1 is SGDLS, CDR2 YYNGEE. This CDR3 has 14 amino acids. Trimming took off 0 bases at V and 2 bases at J, with 9 bases between the two ends. The CDR3 nucleotides read TGTGCCAGCAGCGTAGGGGGTTCCCCCTACGAGCAGTACTTC. Its translation: CASSVGGSPYEQYF.

Only a few counts were recorded for this clonotype. The rearrangement links TRBV4-2 to TRBJ1-4; 7 bases are shared with TRBD1. V shed 0 bases and J 7 bases; nucleotides not matched to a gene: 8. Germline V gene data show CDR1 as LGHNA and CDR2 as YNFKEQ. This CDR3 region has 16 residues. This CDR3 is CASSQESAAGGEKLFF. The CDR3, as DNA: TGTGCCAGCAGCCAAGAATCGGCGGCAGGGGGTGAAAAACTGTTTTTT.

CDR3 region: CASSERQGGTDTQYF. The CDR3 DNA reads as TGTGCCAGCAGTGAAAGACAGGGGGGAACAGATACGCAGTATTTT. This sequence joins TRBV2 and TRBJ2-3, with 9 bases aligning to TRBD1. The junction had 3 bases not matched to a gene; V was cut back by 2 bases and J by 3 bases. Germline V gene data show CDR1 as SNHLY and CDR2 as FYNNEI. The CDR3 sequence is 15 residues long.

This clonotype was observed a handful of times. The chain joins TRBV2 to TRBJ1-1; maybe TRBD1 (6 bases). V dropped 7 bases and J dropped 3 bases, with 15 bases sitting between them. Germline CDR1 is SNHLY and CDR2 is FYNNEI. The CDR3 consists of 14 residues. This chain's CDR3 is CASNTRGRDTEAFF. The CDR3 DNA follows: TGTGCCAGCAATACCCGGGGGCGTGACACTGAAGCTTTCTTT.

The gene calls are TRBV28 and TRBJ1-6; D unresolved. Germline V CDR1 and CDR2: MDHEN, SYDVKM. The CDR3 covers 15 residues. V was cut by 5 bases and J by 9 bases, with 17 bases left in between. CDR3 amino acids: CASSAVRAASSPLHF. As DNA, the CDR3 is TGTGCCAGCAGTGCCGTAAGAGCCGCGAGTTCACCCCTCCACTTT.